This T cell receptor beta chain originates from a study of T cells in Graves' hyperthyroidism and ophthalmopathy. Looking at the study overall: Peripheral blood was drawn at first diagnosis, prior to all treatment. The study, taken as a whole, reports: Most clonotypes expanded in thyroid above 0.001 were likewise present in blood. Classification by a 13 V-J model distinguished ophthalmopathy from stable hyperthyroidism. Before onset, by a median of approximately 6.2 months, the model predicted ophthalmopathy.

RNA transcripts gave rise to amplified TCR beta CDR3 regions. An initial round of RT-PCR targeting the TCR CDR3 relied on the HTBI primer set. One entry per CDR3 protein results from TCRdb running MiXCR on the multiplex PCR reads. This table holds a few hundred thousand distinct CDR3 sequences, roughly 13% found once. In its sample, this clonotype was seen many times. Its target is not known. Germline values: CDR1 DFQATT, CDR2 SNEGSKA (reference sequence). The CDR3 runs to 12 residues. The V and J ends lost 3 bases and 10 bases respectively, with 15 bases between them. The sequence came from a man younger than 40 with Graves' hyperthyroidism that later progressed to Graves' ophthalmopathy. The chain joins TRBV20-1 to TRBJ1-1; the D is unclear. The specimen sequenced was blood. CDR3 sequence reads: CSASLARRGAFF. The CDR3 bases are TGCAGTGCTAGTTTGGCCAGGAGAGGAGCTTTCTTT.